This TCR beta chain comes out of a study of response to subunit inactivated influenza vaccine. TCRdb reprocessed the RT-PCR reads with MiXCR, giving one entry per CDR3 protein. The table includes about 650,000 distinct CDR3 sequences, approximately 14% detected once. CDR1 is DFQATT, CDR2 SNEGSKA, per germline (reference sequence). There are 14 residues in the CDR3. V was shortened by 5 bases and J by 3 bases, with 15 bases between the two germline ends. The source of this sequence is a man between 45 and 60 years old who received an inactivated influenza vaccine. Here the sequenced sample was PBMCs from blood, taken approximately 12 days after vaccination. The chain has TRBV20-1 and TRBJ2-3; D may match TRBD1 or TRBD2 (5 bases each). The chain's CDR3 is CSASRGRPTDTQYF. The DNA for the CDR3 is TGCAGTGCTTCAAGGGGACGGCCGACAGATACGCAGTATTTT.